Sequencing of this T cell receptor (beta chain) was carried out in a study of blood T cell repertoires in COVID-19. On the study more broadly: The analysed material was cDNA or gDNA that came from T cells, B-cell-depleted T cells, or PBMCs.

It was within 2 weeks before study entry that exposed participants met a COVID-19 case. Germline V CDR1 and CDR2: MNHEY, SMNVEV (reference sequence). This CDR3 is 13 amino acids long. V lost 4 bases and J lost 5; bases outside the gene matches: 4. The repertoire was sequenced with immunoSEQ multiplex PCR; TCRdb's copy has only in-frame clones and lacks some. This sample has 350,000 to 400,000 clones, with roughly 92% found just once. The J gene is TRBJ1-2, the V gene TRBV27; TRBD1 matches 7 bases. This sequence was found in a woman in her forties who had been exposed to COVID-19. Material for sequencing was PBMCs or T cells enriched from blood (not recorded which). The CDR3 nucleotides are TGTGCCAGCAGTTGGGACAGATCTTATGGCTACACCTTC. Its translation is CASSWDRSYGYTF.